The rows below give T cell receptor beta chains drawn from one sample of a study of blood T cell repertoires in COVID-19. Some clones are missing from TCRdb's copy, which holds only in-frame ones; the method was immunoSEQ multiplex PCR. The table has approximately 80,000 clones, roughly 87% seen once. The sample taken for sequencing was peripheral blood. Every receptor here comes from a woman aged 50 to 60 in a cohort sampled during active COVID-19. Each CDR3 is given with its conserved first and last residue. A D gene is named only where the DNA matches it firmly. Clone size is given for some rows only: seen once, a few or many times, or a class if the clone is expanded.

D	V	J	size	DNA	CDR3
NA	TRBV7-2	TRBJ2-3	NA	TGTGCCAGCAGCCCCCACAGAGATACGCAGTATTTT	CASSPHRDTQYF
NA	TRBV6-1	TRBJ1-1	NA	TGTGCCAGCAGTGAACTGGGGGCGGACACTGAAGCTTTCTTT	CASSELGADTEAFF
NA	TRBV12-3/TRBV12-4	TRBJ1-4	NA	TGTGCCAGCAGTGGGACTGGACGGGGAAAACTGTTTTTT	CASSGTGRGKLFF
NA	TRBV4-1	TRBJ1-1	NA	TGCGCCAGCAGCCAAGGAGCCAGGATGAACACTGAAGCTTTCTTT	CASSQGARMNTEAFF
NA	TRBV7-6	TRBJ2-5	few	TGTGCCAGCAGCAAACCGAGGACAGCCGCCAAGACCCAGTACTTC	CASSKPRTAAKTQYF
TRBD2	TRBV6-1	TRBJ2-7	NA	TGTGCCAGCAGTGAAGTAGGGGCGGGAGGGGAGTACGAGCAGTACTTC	CASSEVGAGGEYEQYF
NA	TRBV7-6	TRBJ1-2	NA	TGTGCCAGCAGCCCCCTAAATGGGCTCGGGGACTACACCTTC	CASSPLNGLGDYTF
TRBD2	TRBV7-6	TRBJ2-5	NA	TGTGCCAGCAGCCCACGGGATGGGACTAGCGTCGGGACCCAGTACTTC	CASSPRDGTSVGTQYF
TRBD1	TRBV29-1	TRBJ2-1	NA	TGCAGCGCCGGGACAGGGTTTAGGGGTGAGCAGTTCTTC	CSAGTGFRGEQFF
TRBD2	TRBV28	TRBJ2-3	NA	TGTGCCACCAAGCGGGAGAGAACAGATACGCAGTATTTT	CATKRERTDTQYF
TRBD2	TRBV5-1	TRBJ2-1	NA	TGCGCCAGCAGCACAACTAGCGACTACAATGAGCAGTTCTTC	CASSTTSDYNEQFF
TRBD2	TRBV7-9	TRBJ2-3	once	TGTGCCAGCAGCTTAGGCCTAGCGGCTAGCACAGATACGCAGTATTTT	CASSLGLAASTDTQYF
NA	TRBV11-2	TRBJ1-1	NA	TGTGCCAGCATCCCATTACCGGGGGTTTGGACTGAAGCTTTCTTT	CASIPLPGVWTEAFF
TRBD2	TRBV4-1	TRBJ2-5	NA	TGCGCCAGCAGCCAAGATGCTTGGCTAGCGGGAGCAAACCAAGAGACCCAGTACTTC	CASSQDAWLAGANQETQYF
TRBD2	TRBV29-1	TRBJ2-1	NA	TGCAGCGTTTCCGGGACTAGCGGAATTAACAATGAGCAGTTCTTC	CSVSGTSGINNEQFF
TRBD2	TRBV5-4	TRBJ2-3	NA	TGTGCCAGCAGCCCCATGACTAGCGGGCGCACAGATACGCAGTATTTT	CASSPMTSGRTDTQYF
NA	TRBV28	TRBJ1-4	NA	TGTGCCAGCAGTTTCGGGGGGCAGGCAACTAATGAAAAACTGTTTTTT	CASSFGGQATNEKLFF
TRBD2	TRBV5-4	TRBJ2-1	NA	TGTGCCAGCAGCTACGAGCGGGATACCTACAATGAGCAGTTCTTC	CASSYERDTYNEQFF
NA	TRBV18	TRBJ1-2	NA	TGTGCCAGCTCACAGGGTGGTCAGGGGACCTATGGCTACACCTTC	CASSQGGQGTYGYTF
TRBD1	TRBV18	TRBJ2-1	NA	TGTGCCAGCTCAACGGGACAGGGCGGTGAGCAGTTCTTC	CASSTGQGGEQFF
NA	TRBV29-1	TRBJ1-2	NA	TGCAGCGTCGGTACGGGAGAGGGGTATGGCTACACCTTC	CSVGTGEGYGYTF
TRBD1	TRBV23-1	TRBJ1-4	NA	TGCGCCAGCAGTCAATCGGGGGTGAGAGGACAGGGAAGGGCTGGCGAAAAACTGTTTTTT	CASSQSGVRGQGRAGEKLFF
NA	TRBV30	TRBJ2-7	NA	TGTGCCTGGAGTTTTCGGATTGGGCAAAGCGGACTTTACGAGCAGTACTTC	CAWSFRIGQSGLYEQYF